These 25 T cell receptor beta chains came from one sample sequenced in a study of human T cells and chemical hapten exposure. TCRdb called the RACE reads again in MiXCR, with one record for every CDR3 protein. The sample includes over 80,000 distinct CDR3 sequences, approximately 11% of them seen just once. Time point meaning: patch test 3, about 24 weeks after DPC sensitization. Treatment given: therapeutic diphenylcyclopropenone sensitization with weekly scalp DPC. The sample here was whole blood, taken in connection with sensitization to the hapten diphenylcyclopropenone (DPC). Receptor source: a woman aged 25-40 years with alopecia areata. Some clones in this sample may be carry-over from other donors' samples.

This clonotype was seen only a few times. This chain joins TRBV5-1 and TRBJ1-2, with TRBD1 matching over 8 bases. With V trimmed by 1 base and J by 6 bases, 2 bases remained unmatched. In germline, CDR1 is SGHRS, CDR2 YFSETQ. The CDR3 covers 13 residues. CDR3 residues: CASSLTGGHGYTF. DNA for the CDR3: TGCGCCAGCAGCTTGACAGGGGGACATGGCTACACCTTC.

This chain links TRBV4-3 with TRBJ2-1, with D possibly TRBD2 on 5 matching bases. Trimming left V 0 bases short and J 1 base short, with 16 bases between. The length of the CDR3 is 18 residues. Germline V CDR1 and CDR2: LGHNA, YSLEER. Here the CDR3 reads CASSQEARSPGSYNEQFF. CDR3 nucleotide sequence: TGCGCCAGCAGCCAAGAAGCACGAAGTCCGGGATCCTACAATGAGCAGTTCTTC.

In this sample, this clonotype turned up many times. The chain joins TRBV24-1 to TRBJ2-7; no firm D call. Deletions cut 8 bases from V and 0 bases from J, with 13 bases between. Germline V gene sequence: CDR1 KGHDR, CDR2 SFDVKD. The length of the CDR3 is 14 residues. CDR3 residues: CATNQSPSSYEQYF. CDR3 DNA: TGTGCCACCAATCAAAGCCCGAGCTCCTACGAGCAGTACTTC.

This clonotype was detected ten times or more. The V call is TRBV7-6, the J call TRBJ2-3; the match to TRBD2 covers 8 bases. V shed 2 bases and J 0 bases; nucleotides not matched to a gene: 7. The CDR3 totals 17 residues. Germline V lookup: CDR1 SGHVS, CDR2 FNYEAQ. The CDR3 nucleotides are TGTGCCAGCAGCTTAAGGCCGGCTAGCGGGAGCACAGATACGCAGTATTTT. It encodes CASSLRPASGSTDTQYF.

The V and J genes are TRBV6-5 and TRBJ2-1, with D possibly being TRBD2 (6 bases). The germline CDR1 and CDR2 sequences are MNHEY and SVGAGI. Trimming cost V 4 bases and J 0 bases, with 10 bases left between them. The CDR3 is 15 amino acids. The CDR3 here is CASSSGVGSYNEQFF. DNA of the CDR3: TGTGCCAGCAGTTCGGGAGTCGGCTCCTACAATGAGCAGTTCTTC.

This clonotype occurred once. A much larger clone is a single base away; this may be a read error. The chain employs TRBV28 and TRBJ2-1; possibly TRBD2 for D (7 bases). V was pared by 7 bases and J by 0 bases, with 13 bases between. The CDR3 runs to 15 residues. Germline V gene sequence: CDR1 MDHEN, CDR2 SYDVKM. The CDR3 sequence is CASTGGRSSYNEQFF. CDR3 bases: TGTGCCAGCACGGGGGGCAGGAGCTCCTACAATGAGCAGTTCTTC. The full variable domain, completed using reference TRBV28 and TRBJ2-1, is DVKVTQSSRYLVKRTGEKVFLECVQDMDHENMFWYRQDPGLGLRLIYFSYDVKMKEKGDIPEGYSVSREKKERFSLILESASTNQTSMYLCASTGGRSSYNEQFFGPGTRLTVL.

This clonotype was seen at least ten times. CDR3 in amino acids: CASSQVSGGVRTDTQYF. DNA for the CDR3: TGCGCCAGCAGCCAAGTTTCAGGGGGGGTCCGCACAGATACGCAGTATTTT. J is TRBJ2-3 and V is TRBV4-1, with D perhaps matching TRBD1 or TRBD2 (7 bases each). The CDR3 consists of 17 residues. The ends were cut back, 1 base at V and 1 base at J, with 15 bases in the middle. CDR1 and CDR2 from the germline V gene are MGHRA and YSYEKL.

This clonotype was seen only a few times. The chain is built from TRBV28 and TRBJ2-7; no reliable D call. The CDR3 totals 12 residues. Germline CDR1 and CDR2: MDHEN and SYDVKM. V gave up 7 bases and J gave up 2 bases, with 9 bases separating them. The CDR3, as DNA: TGTGCCAGCACGAAAGGGACCTACGAGCAGTACTTC. This gives the protein CASTKGTYEQYF.

This clonotype was found many times. This chain links TRBV30 with TRBJ2-1; 7 bases are a match to TRBD1. Germline trimming cut 8 bases from V and 0 bases from J; bases unmatched to any gene: 10. Looked up from germline, CDR1 is GTSNPN and CDR2 is SVGIG (reference sequence). The CDR3 has 15 amino acids. The CDR3 DNA reads TGTGCCGCCGAGACAGGGTTCAGCTCCTACAATGAGCAGTTCTTC. Translated: CAAETGFSSYNEQFF.

The V and J genes are TRBV20-1 and TRBJ1-6; D is uncertain. This CDR3 has 14 amino acids. Germline CDR1 reads DFQATT; CDR2 reads SNEGSKA (reference sequence). The CDR3 here is CSLRKAEGSSPLHF. The CDR3 DNA is TGCAGCTTGCGGAAGGCCGAGGGTAGTTCACCCCTCCACTTT.

This clonotype was seen a few times. This sequence joins TRBV29-1 and TRBJ2-7; 8 nucleotides agree with TRBD1. CDR1 is SQVTM and CDR2 is ANQGSEA in the germline V gene. CDR3 size: 13 residues. For the CDR3, the DNA is TGCAGTGCCGGGACAGGCCTCTCCTACGAGCAGTACTTC. It codes for CSAGTGLSYEQYF.

The chain employs TRBV3-1 and TRBJ2-7, with D perhaps given as TRBD1 or TRBD2 (5 bases each). Germline V gives CDR1 LGHDT, CDR2 YNNKEL (reference sequence). The germline V and J ends were trimmed by 1 base and 4 bases, with 5 bases remaining between them. CDR3 size: 12 residues. Written as DNA, the CDR3 is TGTGCCAGCAGCCAAGGGGGGTACGAGCAGTACGTC. Translating gives CASSQGGYEQYV.

The CDR3 sequence: CSVEKITNYGYTF. The CDR3 DNA sequence: TGCAGCGTTGAGAAAATTACTAACTATGGCTACACCTTC. The chain links TRBV29-1 to TRBJ1-2; unclear D gene. Germline CDR1 and CDR2: SQVTM and ANQGSEA. The ends were cut back, 3 bases at V and 0 bases at J, with 8 bases in the middle. CDR3 length: 13 amino acids.

This clonotype was found many times. V and J are TRBV7-2 and TRBJ1-5; 9 bases are shared with TRBD1. Germline values: CDR1 SGHTA, CDR2 FQGNSA. CDR3 length: 14 amino acids. V dropped 4 bases and J dropped 9; count of bases not matched to a gene: 7. The CDR3 coding sequence is TGTGCCAGCAGCTCGGCAGAGGACAGGGGGCCCCAGCATTTT. Translated: CASSSAEDRGPQHF.

At least ten counts were recorded for this clonotype. The chain uses TRBV6-6 and TRBJ2-7; D not resolved. Between the trimmed V and J ends, which lost 6 bases and 1 base, there was a span of 13 bases. The CDR3 spans 14 residues. Germline CDR1 MNHNY, CDR2 SVGAGI (reference sequence). The DNA for the CDR3 is TGTGCCAGCAGCCTGGGTGGTACATCCTACGAGCAGTACTTC. This translates into CASSLGGTSYEQYF.

The chain has TRBV25-1 and TRBJ2-6; 9 bases align to TRBD1. Per the germline V gene, CDR1 is MGHDK and CDR2 is SYGVNS. V lost 4 bases to trimming and J lost 0 bases; unmatched junction nucleotides: 4. This CDR3 has 17 amino acids. For the CDR3, the DNA is TGTGCCAGCAGTGGGACAGGGGATTCCTCTGGGGCCAACGTCCTGACTTTC. It yields the protein CASSGTGDSSGANVLTF.

Note on this clonotype: A single base separates this from a much larger clone, so it may be a read error. The rearrangement links TRBV5-8 to TRBJ2-3; D is undetermined. The CDR3 contains 14 residues. The V and J ends lost 0 bases and 5 bases respectively, with 10 bases between them. The V gene's germline CDR1 is SGHTS and CDR2 YDEGEE. This CDR3 reads CASSLGLVGDTQYF. In nucleotides, the CDR3 is TGTGCCAGCAGCTTGGGCCTAGTGGGAGATACGCAGTATTTT.

Only a few counts were recorded for this clonotype. This chain links TRBV2 with TRBJ2-1; 8 bases map to TRBD2. CDR1 is SNHLY and CDR2 is FYNNEI in the germline V gene. Trimming at V came to 5 bases and at J to 2 bases, leaving 8 bases not matched to a gene. The CDR3 totals 16 residues. CDR3 region: CASSFLVSGTYNEQFF. CDR3 bases: TGTGCCAGCAGTTTCCTGGTTAGCGGGACCTACAATGAGCAGTTCTTC.

This clonotype was observed a handful of times. The chain has TRBV12-3 or TRBV12-4 and TRBJ1-1; maybe TRBD1 (5 bases). The V gene lost 7 bases and the J gene lost 0 bases, with 9 bases spanning the gap. The CDR3 has 13 amino acids. The CDR3 loop reads CASTRVLNTEAFF. In DNA, the CDR3 is TGTGCCAGCACCAGGGTCTTGAACACTGAAGCTTTCTTT.

The sample holds many counts of this clonotype. The chain uses TRBV18 and TRBJ2-3; the D gene is possibly TRBD2 (6 bases). Germline-derived CDR1 and CDR2 are KGHSH and LQKENI. CDR3 length: 14 amino acids. Trimming stripped 3 bases from V and 6 bases from J, with 13 bases between. CDR3 DNA: TGTGCCAGCTCACCGCTGGAGGGCCGTGATACGCAGTATTTT. It encodes CASSPLEGRDTQYF. Full variable domain (rest looked up from reference TRBV18 and TRBJ2-3): NAGVMQNPRHLVRRRGQEARLRCSPMKGHSHVYWYRQLPEEGLKFMVYLQKENIIDESGMPKERFSAEFPKEGPSILRIQQVVRGDSAAYFCASSPLEGRDTQYFGPGTRLTVL.

This clonotype was seen repeatedly, ten times or more. J is TRBJ2-1 and V is TRBV18, with unresolved D. The CDR3 extends over 12 amino acids. V was pared by 2 bases and J by 7 bases, with 6 bases between. CDR1 and CDR2 (germline): KGHSH, LQKENI. Here the CDR3 DNA reads TGTGCCAGCTCACCAACCCTGAATGAGCAGTTCTTC. As protein: CASSPTLNEQFF.

This chain uses TRBV20-1 with TRBJ1-2; 7 nucleotides agree with TRBD1. The germline gives CDR1 DFQATT, CDR2 SNEGSKA (reference sequence). V lost 0 bases to trimming and J lost 4 bases; unmatched junction nucleotides: 11. The CDR3 length is 16 residues. The CDR3 reads CSARDDGTAISYGYTF. DNA of the CDR3: TGCAGTGCTAGAGATGATGGGACAGCTATCAGCTATGGCTACACCTTC.

The chain employs TRBV29-1 and TRBJ2-1; 7 bases are shared with TRBD1. Germline V gives CDR1 SQVTM, CDR2 ANQGSEA. V was pared by 0 bases and J by 0 bases, with 2 bases of the junction left unmatched. This CDR3 region has 15 residues. DNA of the CDR3: TGCAGCGTTGAAGAGGGACAGAGCTCCTACAATGAGCAGTTCTTC. It specifies CSVEEGQSSYNEQFF.

This clonotype came up many times. The V call is TRBV6-2 or TRBV6-3, the J call TRBJ2-1; the D gene is possibly TRBD1 (6 bases). The V end lost 0 bases, the J end lost 6 bases, and 15 bases lay between the germline ends. Germline V lookup: CDR1 MNHEY, CDR2 SVGEGT. The CDR3 is 16 amino acids. The CDR3 loop reads CASSYSRQARANEQFF. CDR3 DNA: TGTGCCAGCAGTTACTCAAGACAGGCTCGGGCCAATGAGCAGTTCTTC.

This clonotype was detected many times. The CDR3 DNA follows: TGTGCCAGCAGCCTCCCGGGACAGGGGGTGCTCGAGCAGTACGTC. Protein sequence: CASSLPGQGVLEQYV. The rearrangement links TRBV7-8 to TRBJ2-7, with TRBD1 matching 11 bases. CDR3 length: 15 amino acids. V trimming: 5 bases; J trimming: 6 bases; junction bases outside the gene matches: 9. Germline V lookup: CDR1 SGHVS, CDR2 FQNEAQ.